Here is one T cell receptor (beta chain) with its context. A few counts support this clonotype. Its antigen target is currently unknown. The sample holds no much larger clone one base away, and base qualities are not on file. The data were taken from a study of response to subunit inactivated influenza vaccine (dated by TCRdb to 2017 to 2018). Background on the whole study: To follow how T cells responded to a trivalent subunit inactivated influenza vaccine, the researchers relied on deep quantitative profiling of the T cell receptor repertoire. Summary of the overall study and its limitations: The authors proposed that each seasonal influenza vaccination may bring in only a limited number of new T cells.

The CDR3 measures 14 amino acids from cysteine to phenylalanine. Solely the CDR3 DNA is kept, with 42 bases framed from the first base. From the germline V gene, CDR1 is SQVTM and CDR2 is ANQGSEA. Trimming takes 3 bases from V and 1 base from J, and the germline ends sit 11 bases apart. Preparation of the library involved RT-PCR. Reads for this sample came from an Illumina HiSeq 2500. Using fastp trimming at Q25 and MiXCR clonotype assembly, TCRdb reanalyzed the public sequencing data and kept in-frame beta chains. Every CDR3 protein is listed once, alongside the most common genes and DNA of its rows. This sample holds roughly 500,000 distinct CDR3 sequences; 16% were observed only once. Less than 4% of the sample lies in the top ten.

The receptor chain draws on TRBV29-1 and TRBJ2-3; the D region is possibly TRBD1 or TRBD2, each matching across 6 bases. Sequenced here: CD4+ T cells sorted from PBMCs, sampled less than 30 months after vaccination. This TCR came from a man aged 50 to 69 who received an inactivated influenza vaccine. Donor details come from another sample of the same person, matched by shared clones. Here is the DNA: TGCAGCGTTGATTGGGGGGCCCGCACAGATACGCAGTATTTT. This yields the protein CSVDWGARTDTQYF.